A selection of T cell receptor beta chains follows, all from one sample in a study of vaccination and CD4 T cells after COVID-19. For these TCRs, the target antigens are not known. One entry per CDR3 protein results from TCRdb running MiXCR on the PCR reads. The table lists 10,000 to 15,000 distinct CDR3 sequences, roughly 80% of them singletons. The sequencing used CD4+ T cells from blood, cultured in vitro, collected after SARS-CoV-2 vaccination. The receptors here all came from a human donor who received a COVID-19 vaccine. The CDR3 runs from the conserved cysteine through the conserved F or W. D genes are given only for firm matches. Rows give clone size only sometimes, using once, few, many, or a class for an expanded clone.

J gene: TRBJ1-2; V gene: TRBV6-1; D gene: NA; clone size: NA; CDR3 protein: CASTGWSYGYTF; CDR3 DNA: TGTGCCAGCACCGGATGGAGCTATGGCTACACCTTC
J gene: TRBJ1-6; V gene: TRBV15; D gene: NA; clone size: NA; CDR3 protein: CATSREGQGYSPLHF; CDR3 DNA: TGTGCCACCAGCAGAGAAGGGCAGGGGTATTCACCCCTCCACTTT
J gene: TRBJ2-3; V gene: TRBV7-8; D gene: NA; clone size: NA; CDR3 protein: CASSLVTGTDTDTQYF; CDR3 DNA: TGTGCCAGCAGCTTAGTCACCGGGACGGACACAGATACGCAGTATTTT
J gene: TRBJ2-2; V gene: TRBV29-1; D gene: TRBD2; clone size: NA; CDR3 protein: CSVEDALAGGTGELFF; CDR3 DNA: TGCAGCGTTGAAGACGCCCTAGCGGGGGGAACCGGGGAGCTGTTTTTT
J gene: TRBJ1-5; V gene: TRBV7-3; D gene: TRBD1; clone size: NA; CDR3 protein: CASSLYGGAGGISNQPQHF; CDR3 DNA: TGTGCCAGCAGTTTATATGGGGGGGCAGGGGGCATTAGCAATCAGCCCCAGCATTTT
J gene: TRBJ1-2; V gene: TRBV12-3/TRBV12-4; D gene: NA; clone size: NA; CDR3 protein: CASTPGVSYGYTF; CDR3 DNA: TGTGCCAGCACCCCCGGGGTCAGCTATGGCTACACCTTC
J gene: TRBJ2-5; V gene: TRBV7-2; D gene: TRBD2; clone size: NA; CDR3 protein: CASSLVILAGGKETQYF; CDR3 DNA: TGTGCCAGCAGCTTAGTAATCCTCGCGGGGGGGAAAGAGACCCAGTACTTC
J gene: TRBJ2-7; V gene: TRBV7-2; D gene: NA; clone size: NA; CDR3 protein: CASSRRDRNYEQYF; CDR3 DNA: TGTGCCAGCAGCCGGCGGGACAGAAACTACGAGCAGTACTTC
J gene: TRBJ1-5; V gene: TRBV20-1; D gene: NA; clone size: few; CDR3 protein: CSASRRGQPQHF; CDR3 DNA: TGCAGTGCTAGTCGCCGGGGACAGCCCCAGCATTTT
J gene: TRBJ2-7; V gene: TRBV6-5; D gene: TRBD1; clone size: NA; CDR3 protein: CASSYRDRDSYEQYF; CDR3 DNA: TGTGCCAGCAGTTACCGGGACAGGGATTCCTACGAGCAGTACTTC
J gene: TRBJ2-4; V gene: TRBV2; D gene: NA; clone size: NA; CDR3 protein: CASSATGRNIQYF; CDR3 DNA: TGTGCCAGCAGTGCTACAGGGAGGAACATTCAGTACTTC
J gene: TRBJ1-2; V gene: TRBV6-5; D gene: TRBD1; clone size: NA; CDR3 protein: CASSYSNGQGAGGYTF; CDR3 DNA: TGTGCCAGCAGTTACTCGAATGGACAGGGGGCCGGTGGCTACACCTTC
J gene: TRBJ2-3; V gene: TRBV19; D gene: TRBD2; clone size: NA; CDR3 protein: CASSKTPGLVHYF; CDR3 DNA: TGTGCCAGTAGTAAGACTCCGGGACTAGTTCATTATTTT
J gene: TRBJ1-4; V gene: TRBV20-1; D gene: NA; clone size: NA; CDR3 protein: CSARRQGANEQYFGPGYEKLFF; CDR3 DNA: NA
J gene: TRBJ1-5; V gene: TRBV2; D gene: TRBD1; clone size: NA; CDR3 protein: CASRRDSYNQPQHF; CDR3 DNA: TGTGCCAGCAGGCGGGACAGTTACAATCAGCCCCAGCATTTT
J gene: TRBJ2-7; V gene: TRBV20-1; D gene: NA; clone size: NA; CDR3 protein: CSARGRATEQYF; CDR3 DNA: TGCAGTGCTAGAGGTCGGGCAACCGAGCAGTACTTC
J gene: TRBJ1-2; V gene: TRBV20-1; D gene: TRBD1; clone size: NA; CDR3 protein: CSVRTGGETIRGYTF; CDR3 DNA: TGCAGTGTTAGAACAGGGGGCGAGACCATTAGGGGCTACACCTTC
J gene: TRBJ2-3; V gene: TRBV10-1; D gene: NA; clone size: NA; CDR3 protein: CASSDYTDTQYF; CDR3 DNA: TGCGCCAGCAGTGACTACACAGATACGCAGTATTTT
J gene: TRBJ2-3; V gene: TRBV5-5; D gene: NA; clone size: NA; CDR3 protein: CASSSYTGGTQYF; CDR3 DNA: TGTGCCAGCAGCTCCTACACCGGGGGTACGCAGTATTTT
J gene: TRBJ2-3; V gene: TRBV6-1; D gene: TRBD1; clone size: NA; CDR3 protein: CASRGQGGPTDTQYF; CDR3 DNA: TGTGCCAGCAGGGGACAGGGGGGCCCCACAGATACGCAGTATTTT
J gene: TRBJ1-2; V gene: TRBV18; D gene: NA; clone size: few; CDR3 protein: CASSPDQYGYTF; CDR3 DNA: TGTGCCAGCTCGCCAGATCAGTATGGCTACACCTTC
J gene: TRBJ1-2; V gene: TRBV19; D gene: NA; clone size: NA; CDR3 protein: CASSSRGGQGNIYGYTF; CDR3 DNA: TGTGCCAGTAGCTCGAGGGGTGGGCAGGGGAATATCTATGGCTACACCTTC
J gene: TRBJ1-6; V gene: TRBV10-2; D gene: NA; clone size: few; CDR3 protein: CASKEYNSPLHF; CDR3 DNA: TGCGCCAGCAAGGAGTATAATTCACCCCTCCACTTT
J gene: TRBJ2-5; V gene: TRBV20-1; D gene: TRBD2; clone size: NA; CDR3 protein: CSARAPLVAGTGETQYF; CDR3 DNA: TGCAGTGCTAGAGCCCCCCTGGTAGCGGGGACCGGGGAGACCCAGTACTTC
J gene: TRBJ1-3; V gene: TRBV6-1; D gene: TRBD1; clone size: NA; CDR3 protein: CASSPDRDGNTIYF; CDR3 DNA: TGTGCCAGCAGCCCAGACAGGGATGGAAACACCATATATTTT
J gene: TRBJ1-5; V gene: TRBV20-1; D gene: NA; clone size: large; CDR3 protein: CSARDGRTDDQPQHF; CDR3 DNA: TGCAGTGCTAGAGATGGGCGGACAGATGATCAGCCCCAGCATTTT
J gene: TRBJ1-3; V gene: TRBV7-2; D gene: NA; clone size: NA; CDR3 protein: CATGSSGNTIYF; CDR3 DNA: TGTGCGACGGGGAGCTCTGGAAACACCATATATTTT
J gene: TRBJ1-2; V gene: TRBV14; D gene: NA; clone size: NA; CDR3 protein: CASSQTSADGYTF; CDR3 DNA: TGTGCCAGCAGCCAGACCTCAGCAGATGGCTACACCTTC
J gene: TRBJ2-1; V gene: TRBV2; D gene: TRBD2; clone size: NA; CDR3 protein: CASAPKRGAYNEQFF; CDR3 DNA: TGTGCCAGTGCCCCCAAGCGGGGGGCCTACAATGAGCAGTTCTTC
J gene: TRBJ1-5; V gene: TRBV20-1; D gene: NA; clone size: NA; CDR3 protein: CSASDPGQPQHF; CDR3 DNA: TGCAGTGCTAGTGACCCGGGTCAGCCCCAGCATTTT
J gene: TRBJ2-5; V gene: TRBV19; D gene: TRBD2; clone size: NA; CDR3 protein: CASSKASGGQETQYF; CDR3 DNA: TGTGCCAGTAGTAAGGCTAGCGGGGGGCAAGAGACCCAGTACTTC
J gene: TRBJ2-5; V gene: TRBV6-2/TRBV6-3; D gene: NA; clone size: NA; CDR3 protein: CASSYGGTGQETQYF; CDR3 DNA: TGTGCCAGCAGTTATGGGGGGACCGGGCAAGAGACCCAGTACTTC
J gene: TRBJ1-5; V gene: TRBV20-1; D gene: NA; clone size: NA; CDR3 protein: CSARGDSGNQPQHF; CDR3 DNA: TGCAGTGCTAGGGGAGACAGTGGCAATCAGCCCCAGCATTTT
J gene: TRBJ1-5; V gene: TRBV4-2; D gene: NA; clone size: NA; CDR3 protein: CASSQDNSRNQPQHF; CDR3 DNA: TGTGCCAGCAGCCAAGATAACAGCAGGAATCAGCCCCAGCATTTT
J gene: TRBJ2-2; V gene: TRBV10-1; D gene: NA; clone size: NA; CDR3 protein: CASSEIGYATGELFF; CDR3 DNA: TGCGCCAGCAGTGAAATAGGGTACGCCACCGGGGAGCTGTTTTTT
J gene: TRBJ2-3; V gene: TRBV24-1; D gene: NA; clone size: few; CDR3 protein: CATGRGFGTDTQYF; CDR3 DNA: TGTGCCACCGGGCGGGGCTTTGGCACAGATACGCAGTATTTT
J gene: TRBJ2-7; V gene: TRBV25-1; D gene: TRBD2; clone size: NA; CDR3 protein: CASSERDSGGIYEQYF; CDR3 DNA: TGTGCCAGCAGTGAGCGGGATAGCGGGGGGATTTACGAGCAGTACTTC
J gene: TRBJ2-7; V gene: TRBV6-1; D gene: NA; clone size: NA; CDR3 protein: CASMTGMSSYEQYF; CDR3 DNA: TGTGCCAGCATGACAGGTATGAGCTCCTACGAGCAGTACTTC
J gene: TRBJ1-5; V gene: TRBV7-2; D gene: TRBD1; clone size: NA; CDR3 protein: CASSLVGTGGDQPQHF; CDR3 DNA: TGTGCCAGCAGCTTAGTAGGGACAGGGGGCGATCAGCCCCAGCATTTT
J gene: TRBJ2-3; V gene: TRBV7-3; D gene: TRBD2; clone size: NA; CDR3 protein: CASSPMGSGVPDTQYF; CDR3 DNA: TGTGCCAGCAGCCCCATGGGTAGCGGGGTCCCAGATACGCAGTATTTT
J gene: TRBJ2-3; V gene: TRBV9; D gene: NA; clone size: once; CDR3 protein: CASSRGRRTDTQYF; CDR3 DNA: TGTGCCAGCAGCCGGGGGAGGCGCACAGATACGCAGTATTTT
J gene: TRBJ2-3; V gene: TRBV4-1; D gene: NA; clone size: NA; CDR3 protein: CASSQGFSADSTDTQYF; CDR3 DNA: TGCGCCAGCAGCCAAGGTTTCTCAGCGGACAGCACAGATACGCAGTATTTT
J gene: TRBJ2-7; V gene: TRBV11-3; D gene: TRBD1; clone size: NA; CDR3 protein: CASSKDRAMVYEQYF; CDR3 DNA: TGTGCCAGCAGCAAAGACAGGGCGATGGTCTACGAGCAGTACTTC
J gene: TRBJ1-5; V gene: TRBV19; D gene: NA; clone size: NA; CDR3 protein: CASRPGPTGNQPQHF; CDR3 DNA: TGTGCCAGTAGACCCGGTCCGACGGGCAATCAGCCCCAGCATTTT
J gene: TRBJ1-2; V gene: TRBV20-1; D gene: NA; clone size: NA; CDR3 protein: CSAPLGRGGYTF; CDR3 DNA: TGCAGTGCTCCCCTAGGGAGGGGTGGCTACACCTTC
J gene: TRBJ1-2; V gene: TRBV6-1; D gene: NA; clone size: once; CDR3 protein: CASIFRRGKHYYGYTF; CDR3 DNA: TGTGCCAGCATCTTCAGAAGGGGGAAACACTACTATGGCTACACCTTC
J gene: TRBJ1-2; V gene: TRBV6-5; D gene: TRBD1; clone size: NA; CDR3 protein: CASSSPGQGADGYTF; CDR3 DNA: TGTGCCAGCAGTTCCCCGGGACAGGGGGCGGATGGCTACACCTTC
J gene: TRBJ2-3; V gene: TRBV5-4; D gene: NA; clone size: NA; CDR3 protein: CASSTDTSTDTQYF; CDR3 DNA: TGTGCCAGCAGCACGGACACAAGCACAGATACGCAGTATTTT
J gene: TRBJ1-2; V gene: TRBV19; D gene: TRBD1; clone size: once; CDR3 protein: CASSSGTGGGYTF; CDR3 DNA: TGTGCCAGTAGCTCCGGGACAGGGGGCGGCTACACCTTC
J gene: TRBJ2-5; V gene: TRBV20-1; D gene: TRBD2; clone size: NA; CDR3 protein: CSARGAGGLETQYF; CDR3 DNA: TGCAGTGCTAGGGGTGCGGGGGGGCTGGAGACCCAGTACTTC
J gene: TRBJ2-7; V gene: TRBV18; D gene: TRBD1; clone size: few; CDR3 protein: CASSPRTGVGYEQYF; CDR3 DNA: TGTGCCAGCTCACCTCGGACAGGGGTGGGTTACGAGCAGTACTTC
J gene: TRBJ2-2; V gene: TRBV12-3/TRBV12-4; D gene: NA; clone size: NA; CDR3 protein: CASSRGGDANTGELFF; CDR3 DNA: TGTGCCAGCAGCCGGGGCGGCGACGCGAACACCGGGGAGCTGTTTTTT
J gene: TRBJ1-5; V gene: TRBV20-1; D gene: NA; clone size: NA; CDR3 protein: CSAGRATSNQPQHF; CDR3 DNA: TGCAGTGCTGGCAGGGCAACAAGCAATCAGCCCCAGCATTTT
J gene: TRBJ2-3; V gene: TRBV12-3/TRBV12-4; D gene: TRBD2; clone size: NA; CDR3 protein: CASRQYSGVGGTQYF; CDR3 DNA: TGTGCCAGCAGACAGTATAGCGGGGTAGGCGGTACGCAGTATTTT
J gene: TRBJ1-5; V gene: TRBV7-8; D gene: NA; clone size: NA; CDR3 protein: CASSIIGVGQPQHF; CDR3 DNA: TGTGCCAGCAGCATCATAGGGGTGGGGCAGCCCCAGCATTTT
J gene: TRBJ2-3; V gene: TRBV6-1; D gene: TRBD2; clone size: NA; CDR3 protein: CASSDGRASGGAGTQYF; CDR3 DNA: TGTGCCAGCAGTGATGGTAGGGCTAGCGGGGGGGCAGGTACGCAGTATTTT